A single sample is the source of the 5 T cell receptor beta chains below, sequenced in a study of cytomegalovirus exposure and HLA in healthy donors. Here immunoSEQ multiplex PCR was the method, and the copy in TCRdb shows in-frame clones only, minus some. The sample lists about 60,000 clones, about 96% occurring once. The sample taken for sequencing was PBMCs. The receptors were gathered from a man younger than 30 in good health and CMV-seronegative.

The chain is built from TRBV7-6 and TRBJ2-7, with D maybe TRBD1 (6 bases). With 2 bases removed from V and 3 bases from J, the gap between germline ends came to 14 bases. Germline V lookup: CDR1 SGHVS, CDR2 FNYEAQ. The CDR3 sequence is 15 residues long. CDR3 nucleotides: TGTGCCAGCAGCTTAAGCTCGGGCAGGGGCTACGAGCAGTACTTC. This gives the protein CASSLSSGRGYEQYF.

This clone was picked up one time. CDR3 DNA sequence: TGTGCCAGCAGTGAAGCGGGGCCGTGGCGAGAGAGCAATCAGCCCCAGCATTTT. Translation gives CASSEAGPWRESNQPQHF. J is TRBJ1-5 and V is TRBV6-1; possibly TRBD1 for D (5 bases). Between the trimmed V and J ends, which lost 0 bases and 1 base, there was a span of 16 bases. CDR3 length equals 18 residues. From germline, CDR1 is MNHNS and CDR2 SASEGT.

V and J are TRBV9 and TRBJ2-3; possible D gene TRBD1, 6 bases. The CDR3 runs to 14 residues. The germline V gene has CDR1 SGDLS and CDR2 YYNGEE. V lost 4 bases to trimming and J lost 2 bases, with 11 bases between them. The CDR3 here is CASSKTGPTDTQYF. The CDR3, as DNA: TGTGCCAGCAGCAAGACAGGTCCCACAGATACGCAGTATTTT.

This chain connects TRBV27 to TRBJ1-1, with D tentatively TRBD1 (5 bases). The CDR3 extends over 17 amino acids. Per germline, CDR1 MNHEY and CDR2 SMNVEV (reference sequence). Between the trimmed V and J ends, which lost 2 bases and 0 bases, there was a span of 16 bases. CDR3 loop: CASSLRGHKNMNTEAFF. DNA of the CDR3: TGTGCCAGCAGTTTAAGGGGCCACAAAAACATGAACACTGAAGCTTTCTTT.

This sequence joins TRBV9 and TRBJ2-3; 7 bases are shared with TRBD2. This CDR3 is 15 amino acids long. Germline CDR1 SGDLS, CDR2 YYNGEE. The V segment lost 2 bases and the J segment 0 bases; nucleotides outside the gene matches: 3. CDR3 nucleotide sequence: TGTGCCAGCAGCGTGGCTAGCGGTAGCACAGATACGCAGTATTTT. Protein: CASSVASGSTDTQYF.